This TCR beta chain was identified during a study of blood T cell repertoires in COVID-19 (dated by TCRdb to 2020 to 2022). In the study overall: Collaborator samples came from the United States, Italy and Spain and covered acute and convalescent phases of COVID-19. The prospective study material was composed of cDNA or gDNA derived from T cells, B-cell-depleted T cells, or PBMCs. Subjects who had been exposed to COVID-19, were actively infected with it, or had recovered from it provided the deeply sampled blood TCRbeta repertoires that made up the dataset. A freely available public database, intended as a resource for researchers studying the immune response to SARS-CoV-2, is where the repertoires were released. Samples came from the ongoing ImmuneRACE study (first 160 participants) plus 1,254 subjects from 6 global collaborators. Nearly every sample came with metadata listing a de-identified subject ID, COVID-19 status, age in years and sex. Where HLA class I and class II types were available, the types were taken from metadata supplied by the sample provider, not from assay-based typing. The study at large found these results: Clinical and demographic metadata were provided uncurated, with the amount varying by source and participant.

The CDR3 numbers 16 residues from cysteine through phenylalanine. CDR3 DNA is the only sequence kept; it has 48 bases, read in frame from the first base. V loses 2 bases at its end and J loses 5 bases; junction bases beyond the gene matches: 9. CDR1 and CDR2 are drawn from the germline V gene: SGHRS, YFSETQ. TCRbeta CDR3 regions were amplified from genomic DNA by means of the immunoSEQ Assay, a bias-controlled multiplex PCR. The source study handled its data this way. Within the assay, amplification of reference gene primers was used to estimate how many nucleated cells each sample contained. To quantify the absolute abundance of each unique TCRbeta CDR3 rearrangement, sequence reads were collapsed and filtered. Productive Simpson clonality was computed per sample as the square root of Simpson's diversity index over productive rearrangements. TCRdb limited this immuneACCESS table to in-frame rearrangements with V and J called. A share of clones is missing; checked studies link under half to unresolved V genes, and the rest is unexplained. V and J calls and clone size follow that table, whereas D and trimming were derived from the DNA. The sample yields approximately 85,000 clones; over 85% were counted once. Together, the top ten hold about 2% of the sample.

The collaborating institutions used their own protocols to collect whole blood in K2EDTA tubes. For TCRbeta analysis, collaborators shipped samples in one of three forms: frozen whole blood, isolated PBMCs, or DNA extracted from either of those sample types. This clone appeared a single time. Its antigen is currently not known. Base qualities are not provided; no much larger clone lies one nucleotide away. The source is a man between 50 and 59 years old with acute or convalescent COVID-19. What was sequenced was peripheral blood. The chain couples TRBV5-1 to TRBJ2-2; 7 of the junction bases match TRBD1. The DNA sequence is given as TGCGCCAGCAGCTTTCTGAGACAGGGTGAGACCGGGGAGCTGTTTTTT. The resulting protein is CASSFLRQGETGELFF.